This T cell receptor beta chain comes out of a study of blood T cell repertoires in COVID-19. In the study overall: Samples representing acute and convalescent COVID-19 were sourced from the United States, Italy and Spain. Nucleic acid was either cDNA or gDNA, and it came from T cells, B-cell-depleted T cells, or PBMCs.

With 2 bases removed from V and 5 bases from J, the gap between germline ends came to 13 bases. The length of the CDR3 is 15 residues. Germline CDR1 and CDR2: LGHDT and YNNKEL (reference sequence). Authors' methods: Reference gene primer amplification in the assay estimated nucleated cell counts. Method: immunoSEQ multiplex PCR; TCRdb's copy keeps in-frame clones and lacks some. For V, J and clone size, that table is used; D and trimming come from the DNA. The sample holds around 180,000 clones, roughly 70% seen once. The receptor was isolated from a woman older than 75 with acute or convalescent COVID-19. V usage is TRBV3-1 (or the pseudogene TRBV3-2) and J usage is TRBJ2-1; no definite D call. The sample was peripheral blood. CDR3 nucleotides: TGTGCCAGCAGCCAATCAGAGGCTATTCACAATGAGCAGTTCTTC. Its translation: CASSQSEAIHNEQFF.